The sequence of this T cell receptor (beta chain) was determined in a study of blood T cell repertoires in COVID-19. The germline CDR1 and CDR2 sequences are LNHNV and YYDKDF (reference sequence). With 4 bases clipped from V and 0 bases from J, the junction kept 3 bases outside the gene matches. This CDR3 is 16 amino acids long. TCRdb's copy holds only in-frame clones and misses some; the assay was immunoSEQ multiplex PCR. The sample has 300,000 to 450,000 clones; 88% are singletons. The chain carries TRBV15 and TRBJ2-2; TRBD1 aligns across 9 bases. Material for sequencing was PBMCs or T cells enriched from blood (not recorded which). The sequence was obtained from a woman aged 18-35 years who had recovered from COVID-19. As DNA, the CDR3 is TGTGCCACCAGCACGGGGACAGGGACGAACACCGGGGAGCTGTTTTTT. This codes for CATSTGTGTNTGELFF.